Shown below are 11 T cell receptor beta chains from a single sample sequenced in a study of regulatory T cells in long-lasting Graves disease. Time point in this sample: newly diagnosed GD, antithyroid drugs for less than 3 months. The TCR library used RNA extracted from PBMCs. Assembly of TCR beta libraries relied on iRepertoire HTBI primers together with Arm-PCR of CDR3 regions. TCRdb reprocessed the multiplex PCR reads with MiXCR, giving one entry per CDR3 protein. The data show 510,000 or so distinct CDR3 sequences, around 12% seen once. The same specimen was also included in a second study, on T cells in Graves' hyperthyroidism and ophthalmopathy.

This specimen consisted of peripheral blood mononuclear cells (PBMCs), obtained at new diagnosis, from a patient treated with antithyroid drugs. These receptors originate from a woman aged 25 to 39 with Graves disease.

This clonotype was recorded many times. V and J are TRBV12-5 and TRBJ2-3, with D possibly matching TRBD2 (6 bases). CDR3 length: 13 residues. The germline V gene has CDR1 LGHNT and CDR2 FRNRAP. The CDR3 loop is CASGGVSTDTQYF. The CDR3 DNA follows: TGTGCCAGCGGAGGGGTGTCGACAGATACGCAGTATTTT.

The V gene is TRBV30, the J gene TRBJ2-4; the match to TRBD2 covers 10 bases. There are 17 residues in the CDR3. The germline V gene has CDR1 GTSNPN and CDR2 SVGIG (reference sequence). Trimming cost V 0 bases and J 7 bases; bases outside gene matches: 12. The CDR3 here is CAWSVSGLAGDRNIQYF. The DNA of the CDR3 is TGTGCCTGGAGTGTCAGTGGTCTAGCGGGAGATAGGAACATTCAGTACTTC.

This clonotype appeared many times. This chain joins TRBV27 and TRBJ2-7; weak D call: TRBD1 (5 bases). In germline, CDR1 is MNHEY, CDR2 SMNVEV (reference sequence). With 3 bases removed from V and 5 bases from J, the gap between germline ends came to 14 bases. The CDR3 totals 14 residues. The CDR3 nucleotides read TGTGCCAGCAGTTTTTGGCAGGGTCACCACGAGCAGTACTTC. Translation: CASSFWQGHHEQYF.

This clonotype occurred many times. At one end the junction does not follow the germline gene, possibly because of a read error. The V call is TRBV11-2, the J call TRBJ1-4, with TRBD1 as a possible D gene (5 bases). Germline CDR1 is SGHAT and CDR2 is FQNNGV. This CDR3 is 14 amino acids long. This CDR3 reads CVSNLGGIREKLFF. The CDR3 coding sequence is TGTGTCAGCAACCTGGGGGGGATAAGGGAAAAACTGTTTTTT.

This clonotype was seen more than once but under ten times. V usage is TRBV20-1 and J usage is TRBJ2-1; D gene ambiguous. Germline loops: CDR1 DFQATT, CDR2 SNEGSKA (reference sequence). The length of the CDR3 is 13 residues. V was shortened by 3 bases and J by 8 bases, with 14 bases between the two germline ends. For the CDR3, the DNA is TGCAGTGCTAGGTCATCCACGATGCATGAGCAGTTCTTC. Translated, it gives CSARSSTMHEQFF.

In this sample, this clonotype turned up many times. This chain connects TRBV7-2 to TRBJ1-1; maybe TRBD1 (5 bases). The CDR3 loop spans 14 amino acids. V shed 5 bases and J shed 5 bases, with 15 bases lying between them. CDR1 SGHTA and CDR2 FQGNSA come from the germline V gene. CDR3 DNA: TGTGCCAGCAGCAGTCAGGGTTTAATAACTGAAGCTTTCTTT. Translated: CASSSQGLITEAFF.

The chain uses TRBV19 and TRBJ1-2; 12 nucleotides align to TRBD1. CDR3 size: 17 residues. Germline V lookup: CDR1 LNHDA, CDR2 SQIVND (reference sequence). Germline trimming cut 3 bases from V and 6 bases from J; bases unmatched to any gene: 11. The CDR3 reads CASSIGGTGGARDGYTF. For the CDR3, the DNA is TGTGCCAGTAGTATCGGGGGGACAGGGGGCGCCAGGGATGGCTACACCTTC.

The chain couples TRBV28 to TRBJ2-7; the match to TRBD2 covers 12 bases. The germline V gene encodes CDR1 MDHEN and CDR2 SYDVKM. V was pared by 8 bases and J by 7 bases, with 9 bases of the junction left unmatched. The CDR3 covers 14 residues. CDR3 amino acids: CASRRLAGAGEQYF. CDR3 DNA sequence: TGTGCCAGCCGCCGACTAGCGGGAGCGGGTGAGCAGTACTTC.

J is TRBJ1-2 and V is TRBV5-1; 9 bases agree with TRBD1. Germline V CDR1 and CDR2: SGHRS, YFSETQ. The CDR3 runs to 14 residues. The J segment lost 5 bases and the V segment lost 4 bases, leaving 6 bases of the junction unmatched. CDR3 sequence (DNA): TGCGCCAGCAGCCCGCCGGGGACAGGGTATGGCTACACCTTC. Translation: CASSPPGTGYGYTF.

This clonotype was recorded at least ten times. The chain couples TRBV12-3 or TRBV12-4 to TRBJ2-1; D is possibly TRBD1 or TRBD2 (6 bases each). The CDR3 totals 15 residues. Trimming cost V 3 bases and J 6 bases, with 15 bases left between them. CDR3 DNA: TGTGCCAGCAGTTTTCGGTCGGGGGCCCCCAATGAGCAGTTCTTC. Amino acids: CASSFRSGAPNEQFF.

This clonotype was counted at least ten times. The rearrangement uses TRBV27 and TRBJ2-1, with D perhaps TRBD1 (7 bases). In germline, CDR1 is MNHEY, CDR2 SMNVEV (reference sequence). The V end lost 6 bases, the J end lost 8 bases, and 17 bases lay between the germline ends. The CDR3 consists of 14 residues. CDR3 amino acids: CASRIIQGRHEQFF. The CDR3 nucleotides are TGTGCCAGCAGGATAATACAGGGGAGGCATGAGCAGTTCTTC.